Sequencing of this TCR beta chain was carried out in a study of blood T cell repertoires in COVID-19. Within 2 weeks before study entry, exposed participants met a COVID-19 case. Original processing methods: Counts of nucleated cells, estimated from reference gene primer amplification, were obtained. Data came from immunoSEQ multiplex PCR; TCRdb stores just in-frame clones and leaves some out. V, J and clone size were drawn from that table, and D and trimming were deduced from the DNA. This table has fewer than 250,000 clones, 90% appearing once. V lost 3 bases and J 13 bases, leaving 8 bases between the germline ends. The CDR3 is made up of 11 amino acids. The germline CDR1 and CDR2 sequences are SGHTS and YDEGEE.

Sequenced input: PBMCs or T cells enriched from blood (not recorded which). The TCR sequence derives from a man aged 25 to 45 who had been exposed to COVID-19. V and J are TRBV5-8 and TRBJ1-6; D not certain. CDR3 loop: CASSSIWPLHF. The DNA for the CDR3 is TGTGCCAGCAGCTCTATTTGGCCCCTCCACTTT.